Only a few counts were recorded for the clone carrying this T cell receptor (beta chain). The antigen is unknown. Each gene name is a mouse one. From the germline J gene comes the end of the CDR3, since the read stops 4 residues before it. Extraction of RNA preceded its reverse transcription into cDNA, which served as the sequencing template. Data came from immunoSEQ multiplex PCR; TCRdb stores just in-frame clones and leaves some out. Singletons are absent from the sample, which has 90,000 to 130,000 clones. The source of the sample is a study of CD8+ T cells in alopecia areata. Study findings and constraints: Clonality exceeded that of normal scalp in lesional scalp, most notably in alopecia totalis/universalis. Scalp repertoires also include resident alphabeta T cells from normal skin.

CDR1 is NNHDY and CDR2 is SYVADS in the germline V gene. The CDR3 sequence is 15 residues long. Trimming cost V 1 base and J 0 bases, with 7 bases left between them. This TCR derives from a C3H/HeJ mouse with alopecia areata. The strain's MHC: H2-k. The rearrangement joins TRBV13-3 to TRBJ2-2; D remains ambiguous. Sequenced material: lesional skin. The CDR3 reads CASSDSSANTGQLYF. The sequenced CDR3 bases are TGTGCCAGCAGTGATAGCTCTGCAAACACCGGG. The entire variable domain, with the rest obtained from reference TRBV13-3 and TRBJ2-2, is as follows: EAAVTQSPRSKVAVTGGKVTLSCHQTNNHDYMYWYRQDTGHGLRLIHYSYVADSTEKGDIPDGYKASRPSQENFSLILELASLSQTAVYFCASSDSSANTGQLYFGEGSKLTVL.